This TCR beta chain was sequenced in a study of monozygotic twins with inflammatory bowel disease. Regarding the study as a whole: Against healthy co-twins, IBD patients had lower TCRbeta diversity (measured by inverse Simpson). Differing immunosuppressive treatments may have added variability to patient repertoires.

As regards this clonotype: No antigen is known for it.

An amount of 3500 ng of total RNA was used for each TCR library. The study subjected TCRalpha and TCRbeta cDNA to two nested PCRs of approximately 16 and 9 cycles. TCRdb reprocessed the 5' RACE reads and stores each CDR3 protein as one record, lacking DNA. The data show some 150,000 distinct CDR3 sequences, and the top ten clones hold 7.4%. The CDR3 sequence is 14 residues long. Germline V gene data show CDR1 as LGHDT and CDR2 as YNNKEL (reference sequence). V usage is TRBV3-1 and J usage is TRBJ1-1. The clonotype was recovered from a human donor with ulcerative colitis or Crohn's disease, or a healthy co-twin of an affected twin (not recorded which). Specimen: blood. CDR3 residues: CASSQVVASTEAFF.